Below are 27 T cell receptor beta chains sequenced from a single sample in a study of T cells in narcolepsy. TCRdb keeps only in-frame clones here, not all; method: immunoSEQ multiplex PCR. This table holds roughly 35,000 clones, approximately 86% found once. What was sequenced was CD45RA- memory CD4+ T cells from PBMCs. The source is a human donor with narcolepsy.

V and J are TRBV30 and TRBJ2-5, with D possibly TRBD1 on 5 matching bases. The DNA end lines up better with TRBJ2-7; the J call may be wrong. The length of the CDR3 is 12 residues. Germline CDR1 is GTSNPN and CDR2 is SVGIG (reference sequence). CDR3 in DNA: TGTGCCTGGAGTACAGGAGTCTACGAGCAGTACTTC. Its protein product is CAWSTGVYEQYF.

The chain recombines TRBV11-3 with TRBJ2-7; TRBD2 matches at 9 bases. V was clipped by 1 base and J by 2 bases; unmatched bases: 3. Germline assignment: CDR1 SGHNT and CDR2 YENEEA. This CDR3 contains 15 residues. This CDR3 is CASSLVAGGPYEQYF. CDR3 sequence (DNA): TGTGCCAGCAGCTTAGTGGCGGGGGGGCCCTACGAGCAGTACTTC.

The rearrangement joins TRBV7-6 to TRBJ2-3; D might be TRBD2 (5 bases). The CDR3 has 12 amino acids. V was cut by 5 bases and J by 6 bases, with 9 bases left in between. Per the germline V gene, CDR1 is SGHVS and CDR2 is FNYEAQ. This CDR3 is CASSPTGDTQYF. CDR3 coding DNA: TGTGCCAGCAGCCCAACGGGGGATACGCAGTATTTT.

The V gene is TRBV15, the J gene TRBJ1-5; possibly TRBD1 for D (5 bases). From germline, CDR1 is LNHNV and CDR2 YYDKDF (reference sequence). The CDR3 loop spans 15 amino acids. The V gene lost 5 bases and the J gene lost 0 bases, with 11 bases spanning the gap. CDR3 in DNA: TGTGCCACCAGCGGGGACCTAAATAGCAATCAGCCCCAGCATTTT. It is translated as CATSGDLNSNQPQHF.

V gene TRBV21-1 combines with J gene TRBJ2-1; TRBD2, the D gene given by the table, was not confirmed from the DNA. TRBV21-1 is described as a pseudogene. The CDR3 is 17 residues long. CDR3 nucleotide sequence: TGTGCCAGCAGGAGGCACTTAGCTACACCTTCCGACAATGAGCAGTTCTTC. Its protein product is CASRRHLATPSDNEQFF.

V is TRBV19 and J is TRBJ1-6, with unresolved D. V was cut by 5 bases and J by 4 bases, with 12 bases left in between. The germline CDR1 and CDR2 sequences are LNHDA and SQIVND (reference sequence). This CDR3 region has 15 residues. CDR3 in amino acids: CASSQSVNYNSPLHF. CDR3 DNA: TGTGCCAGTAGTCAGTCGGTCAATTATAATTCACCCCTCCACTTT. The full variable domain, its missing parts supplied by reference TRBV19 and TRBJ1-6, is DGGITQSPKYLFRKEGQNVTLSCEQNLNHDAMYWYRQDPGQGLRLIYYSQIVNDFQKGDIAEGYSVSREKKESFPLTVTSAQKNPTAFYLCASSQSVNYNSPLHFGNGTRLTVT.

This clone occurred a few times. CDR3 sequence: CASGLQVINSPLHF. In nucleotides, the CDR3 is TGTGCTAGTGGTTTGCAAGTGATTAATTCACCCCTCCACTTT. The chain combines TRBV12-5 with TRBJ1-6, with no clear D. Trimming took 2 bases from V and 6 from J, leaving 8 bases between them. The CDR3 has 14 amino acids. The germline V gene has CDR1 LGHNT and CDR2 FRNRAP.

The count of this clone is one. V is TRBV27 and J is TRBJ2-7; a weak D match, TRBD2 (6 bases). Trimming left V 4 bases short and J 6 bases short, with 25 bases between. The CDR3 extends over 17 amino acids. Germline CDR1 and CDR2: MNHEY and SMNVEV (reference sequence). DNA of the CDR3: TGTGCCAGCAGTTCAGGGAGGAGACAGTTTTATCCCTCCGAGCAGTACTTC. It translates to CASSSGRRQFYPSEQYF.

The chain employs TRBV27 and TRBJ2-5; weak D call: TRBD2 (5 bases). The assigned J gene may be wrong: the sequence end matches TRBJ2-7 better. CDR3 length equals 13 residues. The germline V gene has CDR1 MNHEY and CDR2 SMNVEV (reference sequence). The CDR3, as DNA: TGTGCCAGCAGTCCGCGGGTGGCCTACGAGCAGTACTTC. Translation gives CASSPRVAYEQYF.

CDR3 in DNA: TGTGCCTGGAGTGTAAAAGGGGTCGGTCAGCCCCAGCATTTT. Translating gives CAWSVKGVGQPQHF. This chain connects TRBV30 to TRBJ1-5, with D perhaps matching TRBD1 (5 bases). In germline, CDR1 is GTSNPN, CDR2 SVGIG (reference sequence). Between the trimmed V and J ends, which lost 0 bases and 6 bases, there was a span of 12 bases. This CDR3 spans 14 amino acids.

The chain carries TRBV9 and TRBJ1-3; D uncertain. The V end was cut by 2 bases, the J end by 4 bases, with 4 bases between. CDR1 is SGDLS, CDR2 YYNGEE, per germline. This CDR3 contains 12 residues. CDR3 coding DNA: TGTGCCAGCAGCGTCCCCGGAAACACCATATATTTT. Translated: CASSVPGNTIYF.

In its sample, this clone was seen once. The chain uses TRBV19 and TRBJ2-5, with 11 bases aligning to TRBD2. This CDR3 is built from 17 residues. Germline loops: CDR1 LNHDA, CDR2 SQIVND (reference sequence). After removal of 7 bases from V and 5 bases from J, the junction contained 15 bases not matched to a gene. Here the CDR3 reads CASIPRHSGGALETQYF. For the CDR3, the DNA is TGTGCCAGTATCCCAAGGCATAGCGGGGGGGCCTTGGAGACCCAGTACTTC.

The chain recombines TRBV18 with TRBJ2-7; D tentatively fits TRBD1 or TRBD2 (5 bases each). The germline V gene encodes CDR1 KGHSH and CDR2 LQKENI. The CDR3 extends over 13 amino acids. Trimming pared 2 bases from V and 7 bases from J, leaving 12 bases between. As DNA, the CDR3 is TGTGCCAGCTCACCATTCAGGGCGGGTGAGCAGTACTTC. This encodes CASSPFRAGEQYF.

The V gene is TRBV7-2, the J gene TRBJ1-2, with D possibly TRBD1 on 6 matching bases. The germline V gene encodes CDR1 SGHTA and CDR2 FQGNSA. This CDR3 is 13 amino acids long. V lost 0 bases, J lost 7 bases, and 9 bases lay in between. CDR3 sequence (DNA): TGTGCCAGCAGCTTAGCGCAGGGGTCTGGCTACACCTTC. It encodes CASSLAQGSGYTF.

The chain recombines TRBV11-2 with TRBJ2-3; D gene unclear. Germline V gene data show CDR1 as SGHAT and CDR2 as FQNNGV. Trimming cost V 8 bases and J 0 bases, with 3 bases left between them. The CDR3 totals 11 residues. CDR3 sequence (DNA): TGTGCCAGCGGTAGCACAGATACGCAGTATTTT. Its protein is CASGSTDTQYF.

The chain is built from TRBV4-1 and TRBJ2-7, with TRBD1 matching 12 bases. The germline CDR1 and CDR2 sequences are MGHRA and YSYEKL. The CDR3 has 15 amino acids. Trimming took 0 bases from V and 7 from J; bases not matched to a gene: 4. As DNA, the CDR3 is TGCGCCAGCAGCCAAGATGGGACAGGGGGCCGGGAGCAGTACTTC. Translation gives CASSQDGTGGREQYF.

This chain connects TRBV4-3 to TRBJ1-2; D is uncertain. This CDR3 is 14 amino acids long. Trimming removed 3 bases from V and 7 bases from J, with 15 bases in between. Germline V gene lookup returns CDR1 LGHNA and CDR2 YSLEER. The CDR3: CASSQAKVDGGYTF. The CDR3 region has the DNA TGCGCCAGCAGCCAGGCCAAGGTGGATGGTGGCTACACCTTC.

V gene TRBV7-2 combines with J gene TRBJ1-6; 8 bases line up with TRBD1. The CDR3 is 17 residues long. CDR1 is SGHTA, CDR2 FQGNSA, per germline. The trim removed 3 bases at V and 4 bases at J, leaving 8 bases unmatched. CDR3 region: CASSFTRDRRYNSPLHF. DNA for the CDR3: TGTGCCAGCAGCTTTACCCGGGACAGGCGTTATAATTCACCCCTCCACTTT.

This chain joins TRBV7-6 and TRBJ2-5, with TRBD2 as a possible D gene (6 bases). CDR3 size: 13 residues. Trimming shortened V by 5 bases and J by 3 bases, and 10 bases separated the two germline ends. CDR1 and CDR2 from the germline V gene are SGHVS and FNYEAQ. The CDR3 nucleotides are TGTGCCAGCAGCAAGCGGGTCAAAGAGACCCAGTACTTC. Translation: CASSKRVKETQYF.

The chain employs TRBV6-5 and TRBJ1-5; 9 bases agree with TRBD1. The CDR3 consists of 14 residues. With 6 bases clipped from V and 5 bases from J, the junction kept 5 bases outside the gene matches. Germline assignment: CDR1 MNHEY and CDR2 SVGAGI. CDR3 bases: TGTGCCAGCAGCGGGACAGGGCTATATCAGCCCCAGCATTTT. Its protein is CASSGTGLYQPQHF.

V usage is TRBV11-3 and J usage is TRBJ2-5; 8 nucleotides match TRBD2. Losses at the gene ends were 1 base for V and 4 bases for J; bases not matched to a gene: 2. This CDR3 region has 14 residues. CDR1 and CDR2 from the germline V gene are SGHNT and YENEEA. CDR3 sequence: CASSLGSGVETQYF. The CDR3 DNA follows: TGTGCCAGCAGCTTAGGTAGCGGGGTAGAGACCCAGTACTTC. The whole variable domain, filled in from reference TRBV11-3 and TRBJ2-5, reads EAGVVQSPRYKIIEKKQPVAFWCNPISGHNTLYWYLQNLGQGPELLIRYENEEAVDDSQLPKDRFSAERLKGVDSTLKIQPAELGDSAVYLCASSLGSGVETQYFGPGTRLLVL.

The chain has TRBV27 and TRBJ1-1; 9 nucleotides line up with TRBD1. Germline-derived CDR1 and CDR2 are MNHEY and SMNVEV (reference sequence). Trimming cost V 7 bases and J 5 bases; bases outside gene matches: 8. The CDR3 spans 14 residues. This CDR3 is CASIKDRGGTEAFF. The CDR3 region has the DNA TGTGCCAGCATTAAGGACAGGGGAGGAACTGAAGCTTTCTTT.

J is TRBJ1-1 and V is TRBV10-3, with 7 bases matching TRBD1. The CDR3 has 12 residues. CDR1 is ENHRY, CDR2 SYGVKD, per germline. V was pared by 6 bases and J by 6 bases, with 4 bases of the junction left unmatched. The CDR3 region has the DNA TGTGCCATCAGAGTTACAGGGGCTGAAGCTTTCTTT. Translated: CAIRVTGAEAFF.

The chain is built from TRBV5-4 and TRBJ2-3; D is unresolved. This CDR3 region has 16 residues. V lost 0 bases and J lost 0, with 11 bases in between. The germline V gene encodes CDR1 SGHNT and CDR2 YYREEE (reference sequence). The CDR3 bases are TGTGCCAGCAGCTTGGCCAAAGAGCGCAGCACAGATACGCAGTATTTT. This translates into CASSLAKERSTDTQYF. The full variable domain, its missing parts supplied by reference TRBV5-4 and TRBJ2-3, is ETGVTQSPTHLIKTRGQQVTLRCSSQSGHNTVSWYQQALGQGPQFIFQYYREEENGRGNFPPRFSGLQFPNYSSELNVNALELDDSALYLCASSLAKERSTDTQYFGPGTRLTVL.

V and J are TRBV11-2 and TRBJ1-2; TRBD1 matches 7 bases. CDR1 and CDR2 (germline): SGHAT, FQNNGV. CDR3 size: 16 residues. Losses at the gene ends were 1 base for V and 7 bases for J; bases not matched to a gene: 12. The chain's CDR3 is CASSLVRGRGFFGYTF. Here the CDR3 DNA reads TGTGCCAGCAGCTTAGTGAGGGGGCGCGGGTTTTTTGGCTACACCTTC. The whole variable domain, remainder taken from reference TRBV11-2 and TRBJ1-2, is EAGVAQSPRYKIIEKRQSVAFWCNPISGHATLYWYQQILGQGPKLLIQFQNNGVVDDSQLPKDRFSAERLKGVDSTLKIQPAKLEDSAVYLCASSLVRGRGFFGYTFGSGTRLTVV.

The V and J genes are TRBV27 and TRBJ1-5; 7 bases agree with TRBD1. Germline loops: CDR1 MNHEY, CDR2 SMNVEV (reference sequence). V trimming: 10 bases; J trimming: 0 bases; junction bases outside the gene matches: 6. This CDR3 region has 14 residues. The chain's CDR3 is CAKTGSDSNQPQHF. The CDR3 bases are TGTGCCAAGACAGGGAGCGATAGCAATCAGCCCCAGCATTTT.

The gene calls are TRBV30 and TRBJ2-1; 12 positions agree with TRBD1. Germline lookup yields CDR1 GTSNPN and CDR2 SVGIG (reference sequence). Losses at the gene ends were 4 bases for V and 7 bases for J; bases not matched to a gene: 5. CDR3 size: 14 residues. The CDR3 nucleotides are TGTGCCTGGAAGGGACAGGGGGCTATAAATGAGCAGTTCTTC. Translating gives CAWKGQGAINEQFF.